The entry that follows covers one T cell receptor beta chain sequence. The antigen remains unidentified. Libraries were prepared by immunoSEQ multiplex PCR; TCRdb keeps only in-frame clonotypes and omits some of them. This repertoire shows 50,000 or so clones, roughly 94% found once; its top ten account for about 2.1%. This sample was included in a study of cytomegalovirus exposure and HLA in healthy donors. Overall study results and limits: There were 164 TCR beta chains listed as cytomegalovirus-associated. High specificity and sensitivity for cytomegalovirus status were reported for the classifier.

CDR1 is LGHNA, CDR2 YSLEER, per germline. J was trimmed by 8 bases and V by 0 bases; bases with no gene match: 13. This CDR3 comprises 17 residues. While the first cohort had fewer than 850 subjects, the donors belonged to the separate validation cohort of 120 subjects. The chain is built from TRBV4-3 and TRBJ2-1, with 7 bases that match TRBD1. Input material: PBMCs. The receptor comes from a man between 18 and 35 years old in good health and CMV-seronegative. The CDR3 here is CASSQDRGQLYLHEQFF. Here the CDR3 DNA reads TGCGCCAGCAGCCAAGATCGGGGACAGCTATATTTGCATGAGCAGTTCTTC.